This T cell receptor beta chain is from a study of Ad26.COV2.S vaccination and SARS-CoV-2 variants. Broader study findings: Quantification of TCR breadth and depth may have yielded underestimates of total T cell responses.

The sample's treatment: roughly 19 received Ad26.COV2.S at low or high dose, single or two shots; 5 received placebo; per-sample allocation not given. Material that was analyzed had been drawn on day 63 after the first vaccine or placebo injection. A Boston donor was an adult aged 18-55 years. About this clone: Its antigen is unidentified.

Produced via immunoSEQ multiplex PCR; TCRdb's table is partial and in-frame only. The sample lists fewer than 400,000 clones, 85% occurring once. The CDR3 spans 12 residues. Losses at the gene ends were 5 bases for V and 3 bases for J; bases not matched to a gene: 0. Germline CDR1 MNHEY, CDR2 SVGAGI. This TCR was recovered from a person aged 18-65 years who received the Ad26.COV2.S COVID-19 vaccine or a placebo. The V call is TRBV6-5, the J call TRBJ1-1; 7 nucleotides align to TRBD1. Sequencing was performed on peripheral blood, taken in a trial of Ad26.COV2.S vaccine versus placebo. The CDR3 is CASSTGDTEAFF. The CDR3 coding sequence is TGTGCCAGCAGTACAGGGGACACTGAAGCTTTCTTT.